This paragraph reports one T cell receptor (beta chain). V was trimmed by 8 bases and J by 4 bases, leaving 17 bases between them. The V gene's germline CDR1 is SNHLY and CDR2 FYNNEI. This CDR3 region has 14 residues. Amplification used 60 Vbeta primers and 13 Jbeta primers. Repertoires were generated with immunoSEQ multiplex PCR, while TCRdb's copy carries only in-frame clones and drops some. The sample includes about 160,000 clones, around 83% of them seen just once. The sample originates from a study of cytomegalovirus exposure and HLA in healthy donors. The clonotype originates from a girl aged 2 to 9 in good health and CMV-seropositive. The V and J genes are TRBV2 and TRBJ1-1, with D unresolved. Input material: PBMCs. In nucleotides, the CDR3 is TGTGCCAGCGGTATGAGAGGCGTAGGCACTGAAGCTTTCTTT. Residues: CASGMRGVGTEAFF.